This TCR beta chain emerged from a study of OX40 agonist ivuxolimab in advanced cancers. Study information: Males comprised around 78% of the group, whose mean age was approximately 62 years (range roughly 23 to 80). General study findings and limits: Those patients achieving a partial response at 0.1-3.0 mg/kg showed among the lowest clonal expansion. Undetermined was the antigen specificity of the expanded peripheral T cells. Certain nonresponders likewise exhibited a low normalized T-cell clonal expansion.

Trimming took 9 bases from V and 4 from J; bases not matched to a gene: 7. The CDR3 runs to 14 residues. Germline lookup yields CDR1 LNHDA and CDR2 SQIVND (reference sequence). Regarding this clone: The target antigen is unknown.

TCRdb's copy holds only in-frame clones and misses some; the assay was immunoSEQ multiplex PCR. Among about 45,000 clones listed, 85% to 90% were seen once. J is TRBJ1-4 and V is TRBV19; 8 positions agree with TRBD1. The clonotype originates from an adult with an advanced solid tumor such as melanoma, head and neck, liver or kidney cancer. The sequences come from CD4+ or CD8+ T cells sorted from blood, collected in a trial of the OX40 agonist ivuxolimab. CDR3 residues: CASKLTGGNEKLFF. CDR3 nucleotides: TGTGCCAGCAAACTCACAGGGGGTAATGAAAAACTGTTTTTT.